This T cell receptor beta chain comes out of a study of regulatory T cells in long-lasting Graves disease. Researchers made TCR beta libraries by using iRepertoire HTBI primers and running Arm-PCR on CDR3 regions. MiXCR was run by TCRdb on the multiplex PCR reads, yielding one entry per CDR3 protein. This table has under 500,000 distinct CDR3 sequences, over 15% appearing once. The CDR3 extends over 16 amino acids. V dropped 0 bases and J dropped 2; count of bases not matched to a gene: 8. Per the germline V gene, CDR1 is DFQATT and CDR2 is SNEGSKA (reference sequence). This clonotype was observed at least ten times. Time point indicated: newly diagnosed GD, antithyroid drugs for less than 3 months. PBMC-derived RNA was used for the TCR library. These data are also associated with another study on T cells in Graves' hyperthyroidism and ophthalmopathy.

The chain has TRBV20-1 and TRBJ2-5; 8 nucleotides match TRBD2. This clonotype was sampled from a young woman with Graves disease. The sample was peripheral blood mononuclear cells (PBMCs), taken at new diagnosis, from a patient treated with antithyroid drugs. The CDR3 reads CSARELDGRVQETQYF. CDR3 bases: TGCAGTGCTAGAGAGTTAGACGGGAGGGTACAAGAGACCCAGTACTTC.